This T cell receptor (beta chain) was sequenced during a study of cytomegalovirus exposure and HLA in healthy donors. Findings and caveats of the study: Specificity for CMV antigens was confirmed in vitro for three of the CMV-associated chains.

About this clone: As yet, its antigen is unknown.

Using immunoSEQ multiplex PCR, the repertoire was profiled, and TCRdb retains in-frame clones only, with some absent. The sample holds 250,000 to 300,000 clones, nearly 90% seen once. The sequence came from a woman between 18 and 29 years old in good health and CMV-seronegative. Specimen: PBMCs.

The CDR3 region is CASSQISGGVAYEQYF. The CDR3, as DNA: TGTGCCAGCAGCCAAATTTCGGGGGGAGTAGCCTACGAGCAGTACTTC. The chain couples TRBV11-2 to TRBJ2-7, with 7 bases lining up with TRBD2. The CDR3 runs to 16 residues. Germline CDR1 SGHAT, CDR2 FQNNGV. V was clipped by 5 bases and J by 2 bases; unmatched bases: 12.